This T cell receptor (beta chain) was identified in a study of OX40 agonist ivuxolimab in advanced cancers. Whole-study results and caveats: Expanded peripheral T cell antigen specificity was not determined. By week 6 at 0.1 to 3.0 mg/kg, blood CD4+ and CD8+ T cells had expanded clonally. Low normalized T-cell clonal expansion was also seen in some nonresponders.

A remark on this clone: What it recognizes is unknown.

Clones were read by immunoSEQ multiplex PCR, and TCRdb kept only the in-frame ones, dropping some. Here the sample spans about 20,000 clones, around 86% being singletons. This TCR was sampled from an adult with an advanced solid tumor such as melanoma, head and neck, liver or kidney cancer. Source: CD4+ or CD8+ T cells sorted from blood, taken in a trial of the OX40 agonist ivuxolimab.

The CDR3 DNA reads TGTGCCAGTAGATCGGGACTAGCGGGAGGGACCCAGTACTTC. Residues: CASRSGLAGGTQYF. The rearrangement links TRBV19 to TRBJ2-5, with 15 bases that match TRBD2. CDR1 is LNHDA and CDR2 is SQIVND in the germline V gene (reference sequence). The CDR3 contains 14 residues. The ends lost 6 bases at V and 7 bases at J; junction bases unmatched: 3.